These 4 T cell receptor beta chains were all obtained from the same sample, sequenced in a study of T cells in Graves' hyperthyroidism and ophthalmopathy. TCR beta CDR3 regions were amplified from RNA. The primer set for the first-round RT-PCR of the TCR CDR3 was HTBI. TCRdb processed the multiplex PCR reads anew with MiXCR; each CDR3 protein has one entry. This sample has around 300,000 distinct CDR3 sequences, with roughly 15% found just once. Sequenced input: blood. The source is a woman in her forties or fifties with Graves' hyperthyroidism that later progressed to Graves' ophthalmopathy.

In this sample, this clonotype turned up many times. The rearrangement joins TRBV4-1 to TRBJ2-2; possible D gene TRBD2, 6 bases. This CDR3 contains 16 residues. Trimming removed 0 bases from V and 7 bases from J, with 15 bases in between. Germline V gene data show CDR1 as MGHRA and CDR2 as YSYEKL. CDR3 in amino acids: CASSQDPYSGSGELFF. The CDR3 nucleotides read TGCGCCAGCAGCCAAGACCCTTATAGCGGCAGCGGGGAGCTGTTTTTT.

This clonotype has more than one count but fewer than ten. The V gene is TRBV5-1, the J gene TRBJ2-3, with D perhaps being TRBD1 or TRBD2 (5 bases each). Trimming cost V 7 bases and J 3 bases, with 18 bases left between them. The CDR3 spans 15 residues. Germline CDR1 SGHRS, CDR2 YFSETQ. Written as DNA, the CDR3 is TGCGCCAGCTTGTCCTGGGACCTAAAGACAGATACGCAGTATTTT. Protein: CASLSWDLKTDTQYF.

This clonotype showed up many times. The chain is built from TRBV7-2 and TRBJ1-2; TRBD1 aligns across 9 bases. The CDR3 has 16 amino acids. The trim removed 4 bases at V and 3 bases at J, leaving 9 bases unmatched. Germline V lookup: CDR1 SGHTA, CDR2 FQGNSA. Here the CDR3 reads CASSSQTGGWDYGYTF. The CDR3 DNA reads TGTGCCAGCAGCTCGCAGACAGGGGGTTGGGACTATGGCTACACCTTC.

This clonotype has a handful of counts. The chain joins TRBV12-3 or TRBV12-4 to TRBJ2-7, with D possibly being TRBD1 (5 bases). Between the trimmed V and J ends, which lost 5 bases and 5 bases, there was a span of 13 bases. This CDR3 comprises 13 residues. The CDR3 region is CASSDRLRDEQYF. In DNA, the CDR3 is TGTGCCAGCAGTGACAGACTCCGGGACGAGCAGTACTTC.